The entry below gives a single T cell receptor beta chain sequence along with its context. The data originate from a study of blood T cell repertoires in COVID-19. The wider study: Samples representing acute and convalescent COVID-19 were sourced from the United States, Italy and Spain. T cells, B-cell-depleted T cells, or PBMCs provided the cDNA or gDNA that served as material.

The junction had 8 bases not matched to a gene; V was cut back by 5 bases and J by 2 bases. The germline V gene encodes CDR1 MNHEY and CDR2 SVGAGI. This CDR3 spans 15 amino acids. Per the original methods: Quantification of nucleated cells was approximated via reference gene primer amplification. TCRdb's table, derived via immunoSEQ multiplex PCR, lists solely in-frame clones and lacks some. That table furnishes V, J and clone size, whereas the DNA furnished D and trimming. The repertoire consists of tens of thousands of clones, with roughly 77% occurring once and the leading ten covering 25% to 40%. Patients at the Seattle site were enrolled during active infection and followed longitudinally.

The chain recombines TRBV6-5 with TRBJ2-7; 8 bases map to TRBD1. The sample consisted of peripheral blood. The sequence derives from a man aged 55 to 70 with COVID-19, enrolled during active disease. The CDR3 region has the DNA TGTGCCAGCAGTAACCTGGGGACAGGTCCCTACGAGCAGTACTTC. Protein product: CASSNLGTGPYEQYF.